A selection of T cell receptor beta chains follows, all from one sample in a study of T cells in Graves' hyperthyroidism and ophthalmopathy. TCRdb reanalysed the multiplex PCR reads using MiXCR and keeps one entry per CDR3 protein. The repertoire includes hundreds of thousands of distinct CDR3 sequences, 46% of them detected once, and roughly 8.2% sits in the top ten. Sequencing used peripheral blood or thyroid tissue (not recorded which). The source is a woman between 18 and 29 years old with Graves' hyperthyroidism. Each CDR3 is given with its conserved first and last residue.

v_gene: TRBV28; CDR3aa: CARQGTLNTEAFF
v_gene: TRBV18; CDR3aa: CASSPYAGTNTGELFF
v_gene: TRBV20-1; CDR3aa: CSVGQGRDEQYF
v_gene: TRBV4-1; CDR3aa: CASSQGWAGEQDF
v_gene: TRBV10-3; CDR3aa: CAISERRDTDGEAFF
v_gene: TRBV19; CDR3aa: CASSVSGQGARYEQYF
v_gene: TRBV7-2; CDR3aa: CASVWGGALGSGANVLTF
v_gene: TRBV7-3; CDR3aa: CASSSQGDTEAFF
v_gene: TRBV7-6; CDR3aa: CASSVGPPGSSYEQYF
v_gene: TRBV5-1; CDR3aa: CASSSAWGQGSSEQYF
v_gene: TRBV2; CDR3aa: CASSHRGTEYSPLHF
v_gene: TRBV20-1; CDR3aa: CSATLNRNYGYTF
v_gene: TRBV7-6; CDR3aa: CASSLGTGVYGYTF
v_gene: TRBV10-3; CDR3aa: CAISEGTGGWTEAFF
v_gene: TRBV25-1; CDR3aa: CASSAIGQGGSPLHF
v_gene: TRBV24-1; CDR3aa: CATSDLGGLEAFF
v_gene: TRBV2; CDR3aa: CASSEEAGGRFF
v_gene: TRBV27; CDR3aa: CASSLAGNLRAAFF
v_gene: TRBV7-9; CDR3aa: CASSLVDGYQETQYF
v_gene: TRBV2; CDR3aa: CAGSEATGQGRYGYTF